This paragraph reports one T cell receptor (beta chain). The CDR3 length is 13 residues. The V end lost 5 bases, the J end lost 7 bases, and 15 bases lay between the germline ends. Germline CDR1 reads MNHEY; CDR2 reads SVGEGT. This entry is derived from a study of blood T cell repertoires in COVID-19. Study-level information: T cells, B-cell-depleted T cells, or PBMCs provided the cDNA or gDNA that served as material.

The protocol was immunoSEQ multiplex PCR, while the TCRdb copy is restricted to in-frame clones and leaves out a portion. The table has about 400,000 clones, approximately 87% seen once. Sample: PBMCs or T cells enriched from blood (not recorded which). The rearrangement joins TRBV6-2 or TRBV6-3 to TRBJ2-7, with D possibly TRBD1 on 6 matching bases. The source of this sequence is a woman in her fifties or sixties who had recovered from COVID-19. CDR3 sequence: CASSLPDRREQYF. The DNA of the CDR3 is TGTGCCAGCAGTCTACCGGACAGAAGGGAGCAGTACTTC.